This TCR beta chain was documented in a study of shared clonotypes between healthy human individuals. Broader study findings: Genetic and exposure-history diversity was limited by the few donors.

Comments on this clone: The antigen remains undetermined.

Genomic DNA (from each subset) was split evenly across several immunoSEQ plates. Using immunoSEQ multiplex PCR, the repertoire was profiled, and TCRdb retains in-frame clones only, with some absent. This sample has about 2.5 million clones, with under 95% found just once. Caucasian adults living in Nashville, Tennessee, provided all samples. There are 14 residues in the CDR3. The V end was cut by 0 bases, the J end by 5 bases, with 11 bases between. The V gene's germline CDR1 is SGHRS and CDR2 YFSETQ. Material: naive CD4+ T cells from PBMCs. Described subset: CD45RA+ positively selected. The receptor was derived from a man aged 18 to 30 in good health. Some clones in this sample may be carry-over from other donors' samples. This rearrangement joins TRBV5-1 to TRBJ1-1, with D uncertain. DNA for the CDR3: TGCGCCAGCAGCTTGGCCGCGGGTTGGACTGAAGCTTTCTTT. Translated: CASSLAAGWTEAFF.